The rows below give T cell receptor beta chains drawn from one sample of a study of blood T cell repertoires in COVID-19. The assay was immunoSEQ multiplex PCR, and TCRdb's table has in-frame clones only and misses some. The table has about 250,000 clones, approximately 85% seen once; the top ten hold over 7.5%. The sample consisted of PBMCs or T cells enriched from blood (not recorded which). The receptor set was obtained from a woman aged 45 to 65 with acute COVID-19. Both conserved end residues are part of each CDR3. D genes are given only for firm matches. Clone size appears in some rows only: once, few, many, or a class for an expanded clone.

D gene,V gene,J gene,clone size,CDR3 protein,CDR3 DNA
-,TRBV19,TRBJ2-1,few,CASSRGGAGSYNEQFF,TGTGCCAGTAGTAGAGGAGGCGCGGGTAGTTACAATGAGCAGTTCTTC
-,TRBV29-1,TRBJ1-3,-,CSVATQSSGNTIYF,TGCAGCGTAGCGACGCAGAGCTCTGGAAACACCATATATTTT
-,TRBV6-2/TRBV6-3,TRBJ1-5,few,CASSYIGGNQPQHF,TGTGCCAGCAGTTATATCGGGGGCAATCAGCCCCAGCATTTT
-,TRBV12-5,TRBJ1-5,-,CASGSPPAGRNQPQHF,TGTGCTAGTGGTTCTCCCCCGGCAGGGCGCAATCAGCCCCAGCATTTT
-,TRBV7-2,TRBJ1-2,-,CASSLTGGGYTF,TGTGCCAGCAGCTTGACGGGGGGCGGCTACACCTTC
TRBD1,TRBV30,TRBJ2-7,-,CAWQGAYEQYF,TGTGCCTGGCAGGGGGCCTACGAGCAGTACTTC
TRBD1,TRBV19,TRBJ1-6,-,CASSTSSPGTGLRSPLHF,TGTGCCAGTAGTACCTCCTCCCCGGGGACAGGGCTAAGATCACCCCTCCACTTT
-,TRBV2,TRBJ1-5,-,CASQIGGNSNQPQHF,TGTGCCAGTCAAATAGGAGGGAATAGCAATCAGCCCCAGCATTTT
TRBD1,TRBV6-5,TRBJ1-1,-,CASSSRDRGSGTEAFF,TGTGCCAGCAGTTCCCGGGACAGGGGATCGGGCACTGAAGCTTTCTTT
-,TRBV14,TRBJ1-2,-,CASSQGQAGYGYTF,TGTGCCAGCAGCCAAGGTCAGGCAGGGTATGGCTACACCTTC
-,TRBV2,TRBJ1-1,-,CASRARVILGTEAFF,TGTGCCAGCAGGGCCAGAGTCATCCTAGGCACTGAAGCTTTCTTT
TRBD2,TRBV10-2,TRBJ2-7,-,CASTSGGADEQYF,TGCGCCAGCACTAGCGGGGGGGCCGACGAGCAGTACTTC
-,TRBV5-8,TRBJ2-3,-,CASSLFGGRGNTQYF,TGTGCCAGCAGCTTGTTTGGTGGTCGGGGAAATACGCAGTATTTT
-,TRBV19,TRBJ1-1,-,CASSRQENTEAFF,TGTGCCAGTAGTAGACAGGAGAACACTGAAGCTTTCTTT
-,TRBV5-1,TRBJ1-1,-,CASSWGTGINTEAFF,TGCGCCAGCAGCTGGGGAACAGGGATCAACACTGAAGCTTTCTTT
-,TRBV5-5,TRBJ2-3,-,CASSPLTDFTDTQYF,TGTGCCAGCAGCCCTCTGACAGATTTCACAGATACGCAGTATTTT
TRBD2,TRBV3-1/TRBV3-2,TRBJ2-5,-,CASSRSSGEKETQYF,TGTGCCAGCAGCCGATCTAGCGGGGAAAAAGAGACCCAGTACTTC
TRBD2,TRBV7-9,TRBJ2-3,once,CASSPRLAGSTDTQYF,TGTGCCAGCAGCCCGCGACTAGCGGGGAGCACAGATACGCAGTATTTT
TRBD2,TRBV5-1,TRBJ2-7,few,CASSPGLAGAIYEQYF,TGCGCCAGCAGCCCCGGGCTAGCGGGGGCTATCTACGAGCAGTACTTC
TRBD1,TRBV25-1,TRBJ1-2,-,CASEGANNYGYTF,TGTGCCAGCGAGGGGGCGAATAACTATGGCTACACCTTC
TRBD1,TRBV18,TRBJ2-1,-,CASSLTGTDNEQFF,TGTGCCAGCTCACTAACCGGGACAGACAATGAGCAGTTCTTC
TRBD2,TRBV19,TRBJ2-1,-,CASSSGGNNEQFF,TGTGCCAGTAGTAGCGGGGGGAACAATGAGCAGTTCTTC
TRBD1,TRBV6-1,TRBJ1-1,-,CASSEGNPGTGGTEAFF,TGTGCCAGCAGTGAAGGGAACCCCGGGACAGGGGGAACTGAAGCTTTCTTT
TRBD2,TRBV27,TRBJ2-7,-,CASSFVRGGVYEQYF,TGTGCCAGCAGTTTTGTGCGGGGGGGGGTCTACGAGCAGTACTTC
-,TRBV6-5,TRBJ1-6,-,CASRGDSSYNSPLHF,TGTGCCAGCAGGGGCGACAGCTCCTATAATTCACCCCTCCACTTT
TRBD1,TRBV29-1,TRBJ1-2,once,CSVESGTGMYGYTF,TGCAGCGTTGAATCAGGGACAGGGATGTATGGCTACACCTTC
-,TRBV7-6,TRBJ1-1,-,CASSLRTNTEAFF,TGTGCCAGCAGCTTGAGGACAAACACTGAAGCTTTCTTT
-,TRBV4-2,TRBJ2-2,-,CASSQAATGELFF,TGTGCCAGCAGCCAAGCCGCGACCGGGGAGCTGTTTTTT
-,TRBV5-1,TRBJ2-5,-,CASSFRPGPKETQYF,TGCGCCAGCAGCTTCAGGCCAGGGCCTAAAGAGACCCAGTACTTC
TRBD2,TRBV9,TRBJ2-3,-,CASTPSGDTDTQYF,TGTGCCAGCACCCCTAGCGGGGATACAGATACGCAGTATTTT
TRBD1,TRBV7-9,TRBJ2-7,-,CASKATGVSYEQYF,TGTGCCAGCAAGGCGACAGGGGTCTCCTACGAGCAGTACTTC
-,TRBV9,TRBJ2-1,-,CASSERTTGNEQFF,TGTGCCAGCAGCGAACGGACCACAGGCAATGAGCAGTTCTTC
-,TRBV7-9,TRBJ1-6,-,CASSVLGSSYNSPLHF,TGTGCCAGCAGCGTTTTGGGGAGCTCCTATAATTCACCCCTCCACTTT
-,TRBV3-1/TRBV3-2,TRBJ1-2,-,CASSLSQGGGYTF,TGTGCCAGCAGCCTTAGTCAGGGTGGCGGCTACACCTTC
-,TRBV10-3,TRBJ2-2,-,CAIKGSGSPGELFF,TGTGCCATCAAGGGTAGCGGCTCTCCCGGGGAGCTGTTTTTT
-,TRBV5-1,TRBJ1-4,-,CASSLPDKSEKLFF,TGCGCCAGCAGCTTACCAGACAAGAGTGAAAAACTGTTTTTT
-,TRBV10-3,TRBJ2-1,once,CAISEGQSGTHPMFF,TGTGCCATCAGTGAAGGCCAGTCGGGGACACACCCGATGTTCTTC
TRBD1,TRBV28,TRBJ1-5,-,CASRNQGEAGQPQHF,TGTGCCAGCAGGAACCAGGGGGAGGCGGGTCAGCCCCAGCATTTT
TRBD2,TRBV10-3,TRBJ2-2,-,CAMTPGLAGGNTGELFF,TGTGCCATGACACCGGGACTAGCGGGGGGAAACACCGGGGAGCTGTTTTTT
TRBD1,TRBV2,TRBJ1-1,few,CASTGQGGTEAFF,TGTGCCAGCACCGGACAGGGAGGAACTGAAGCTTTCTTT